These 11 T cell receptor beta chains were sequenced from one sample in a study of CD8+ T cells in alopecia areata. Isolated RNA was reverse transcribed into cDNA used as the sequencing template. Sequenced by immunoSEQ multiplex PCR; TCRdb stores in-frame clones only, minus some. The data hold under 300,000 clones, with roughly two thirds observed a single time. The sequencing here drew on CD4+ T cells sorted from blood, taken at week 0. All receptors come from a human donor with alopecia areata.

The genes are TRBV4-1 and TRBJ1-4; D may be TRBD1 (5 bases). The CDR3 runs 13 residues. Trimming pared 4 bases from V and 8 bases from J, leaving 11 bases between. The germline gives CDR1 MGHRA, CDR2 YSYEKL. For the CDR3, the DNA is TGCGCCAGCAGCCCGGGACCGGGGGAAAAACTGTTTTTT. This encodes CASSPGPGEKLFF.

The CDR3 is CASRTGLQNTGELFF. The CDR3 nucleotides read TGTGCCAGCAGAACGGGACTGCAGAACACCGGGGAGCTGTTTTTT. The chain combines TRBV5-4 with TRBJ2-2; a weak D match, TRBD2 (6 bases). CDR3 size: 15 residues. V lost 5 bases to trimming and J lost 1 base, with 12 bases between them. Germline loops: CDR1 SGHNT, CDR2 YYREEE (reference sequence).

The count of this clone is one. V gene TRBV30 combines with J gene TRBJ2-4, with 12 bases fitting TRBD2. CDR3 size: 19 residues. CDR1 is GTSNPN, CDR2 SVGIG, per germline (reference sequence). The ends lost 0 bases at V and 1 base at J; junction bases unmatched: 10. CDR3 sequence (DNA): TGTGCCTGGAGTGTGTTGGCTAGCGGGGGGGCCGGGGCCAAAAACATTCAGTACTTC. Its translation is CAWSVLASGGAGAKNIQYF.

The genes are TRBV5-1 and TRBJ2-2; TRBD1 matches at 9 bases. Unmatched junction bases numbered 2, after V lost 4 bases and J lost 4 bases. CDR3 length equals 14 residues. Germline CDR1 SGHRS, CDR2 YFSETQ. The CDR3 sequence is CASSADRGTGELFF. CDR3 DNA sequence: TGCGCCAGCAGCGCGGACAGGGGCACCGGGGAGCTGTTTTTT.

The chain combines TRBV25-1 with TRBJ2-1; 7 nucleotides match TRBD2. From germline, CDR1 is MGHDK and CDR2 SYGVNS. V lost 1 base to trimming and J lost 5 bases; unmatched junction nucleotides: 8. The CDR3 sequence is 16 residues long. The CDR3 protein is CASSESGRGRNNEQFF. In DNA, the CDR3 is TGTGCCAGCAGTGAATCAGGGCGGGGGAGGAACAATGAGCAGTTCTTC.

V gene TRBV11-2 combines with J gene TRBJ2-2, with 7 bases lining up with TRBD1. The CDR3 sequence is 17 residues long. CDR1 SGHAT and CDR2 FQNNGV come from the germline V gene. After removal of 6 bases from V and 5 bases from J, the junction contained 15 bases not matched to a gene. CDR3: CASRSAFIGGATGELFF. CDR3 nucleotides: TGTGCCAGCAGGAGTGCGTTCATAGGGGGCGCGACCGGGGAGCTGTTTTTT.

The V gene is TRBV5-1, the J gene TRBJ2-1; D is unresolved. This CDR3 has 14 amino acids. Germline assignment: CDR1 SGHRS and CDR2 YFSETQ. Trimming removed 0 bases at V and 4 bases at J, with 8 bases between. The CDR3 loop is CASSLAALYNEQFF. The CDR3 DNA follows: TGCGCCAGCAGCTTGGCAGCTCTATACAATGAGCAGTTCTTC.

This clone was detected once. This sequence joins TRBV27 and TRBJ1-6, with no clear D. Trimming took 3 bases from V and 7 from J, leaving 10 bases between them. This CDR3 is built from 14 residues. Germline V CDR1 and CDR2: MNHEY, SMNVEV (reference sequence). CDR3 nucleotides: TGTGCCAGCAGTTTTCAACCCTCGAATTCACCCCTCCACTTT. Residues: CASSFQPSNSPLHF.

V is TRBV7-2 and J is TRBJ2-7; perhaps D is TRBD1 or TRBD2 (5 bases each). CDR1 is SGHTA and CDR2 is FQGNSA in the germline V gene. The CDR3 is made up of 15 amino acids. V lost 5 bases to trimming and J lost 2 bases, with 16 bases between them. In DNA, the CDR3 is TGTGCCAGCAGCCCCCGGAATAGGGGAGCCTACGAGCAGTACTTC. Translating gives CASSPRNRGAYEQYF.

This rearrangement joins TRBV9 to TRBJ2-7; the match to TRBD2 covers 7 bases. Germline CDR1 reads SGDLS; CDR2 reads YYNGEE. V trimming: 3 bases; J trimming: 6 bases; junction bases outside the gene matches: 12. CDR3 length: 15 amino acids. The CDR3 region is CASSALGLGMAEQYF. Here the CDR3 DNA reads TGTGCCAGCAGCGCGCTCGGACTAGGCATGGCCGAGCAGTACTTC.

The sample holds one count of this clone. Additional DNA sequences in this sample encode the identical CDR3. The chain carries TRBV5-1 and TRBJ2-1, with D unresolved. The germline V gene encodes CDR1 SGHRS and CDR2 YFSETQ. The CDR3 covers 11 residues. Trimming shortened V by 2 bases and J by 5 bases, and 2 bases separated the two germline ends. CDR3 sequence: CASSFNNEQFF. The CDR3 DNA sequence: TGCGCCAGCAGCTTCAACAATGAGCAGTTCTTC.